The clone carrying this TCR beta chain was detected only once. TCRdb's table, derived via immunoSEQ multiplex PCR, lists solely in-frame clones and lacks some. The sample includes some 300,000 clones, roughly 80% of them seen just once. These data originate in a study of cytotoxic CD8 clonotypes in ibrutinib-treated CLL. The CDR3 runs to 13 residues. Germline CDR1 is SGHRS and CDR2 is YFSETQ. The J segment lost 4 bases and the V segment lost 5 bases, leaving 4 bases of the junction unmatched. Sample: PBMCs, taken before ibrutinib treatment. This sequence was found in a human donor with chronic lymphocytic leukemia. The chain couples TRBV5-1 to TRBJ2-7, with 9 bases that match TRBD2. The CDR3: CASSPSGMYEQYF. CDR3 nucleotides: TGCGCCAGCAGTCCTAGCGGGATGTACGAGCAGTACTTC.